Below, 26 T cell receptor beta chains from the same sample are listed, as sequenced in a study of PD-L1 blockade in urothelial cancer. Libraries were prepared by immunoSEQ multiplex PCR; TCRdb keeps only in-frame clonotypes and omits some of them. The sample shows some 110,000 clones, approximately 89% of them seen only once. Indicated time point: peripheral blood 6 weeks after treatment start. The sequencing here drew on PBMCs, taken around atezolizumab (anti-PD-L1) treatment. Every receptor here comes from a man in his sixties with urothelial cancer.

This sequence joins TRBV10-3 and TRBJ2-5; D unresolved. The V end lost 2 bases, the J end lost 2 bases, and 6 bases lay between the germline ends. From germline, CDR1 is ENHRY and CDR2 SYGVKD. CDR3 length: 13 residues. Here the CDR3 reads CAISEALQETQYF. CDR3 in DNA: TGTGCCATCAGTGAGGCACTTCAAGAGACCCAGTACTTC.

Here the CDR3 DNA reads TGTGCCAGCAGACAACAGGGGGCTATGGTTGAGCAGTTCTTC. Its translation is CASRQQGAMVEQFF. This sequence joins TRBV2 and TRBJ2-1; TRBD1 aligns across 9 bases. After removal of 6 bases from V and 9 bases from J, the junction contained 9 bases not matched to a gene. This CDR3 has 14 amino acids. CDR1 SNHLY and CDR2 FYNNEI come from the germline V gene.

The CDR3: CASSSLSYQETQYF. The CDR3 coding sequence is TGTGCCAGCAGTTCCCTATCGTACCAAGAGACCCAGTACTTC. The rearrangement links TRBV7-2 to TRBJ2-5; D is unclear. Germline loops: CDR1 SGHTA, CDR2 FQGNSA. The length of the CDR3 is 14 residues. V was clipped by 6 bases and J by 0 bases, with 11 bases between them.

This clone was detected only once. This rearrangement joins TRBV19 to TRBJ1-3; tentatively, D is TRBD1 (6 bases). The germline V and J ends were trimmed by 10 bases and 0 bases, with 10 bases remaining between them. This CDR3 has 13 residues. Per the germline V gene, CDR1 is LNHDA and CDR2 is SQIVND (reference sequence). CDR3 sequence reads: CATQGFSGNTIYF. CDR3 in DNA: TGTGCCACCCAGGGGTTCTCTGGAAACACCATATATTTT.

The rearrangement uses TRBV5-6 and TRBJ1-5; tentative D call: TRBD1 (5 bases). Per the germline V gene, CDR1 is SGHDT and CDR2 is YYEEEE. With 4 bases removed from V and 2 bases from J, the gap between germline ends came to 16 bases. The CDR3 totals 16 residues. For the CDR3, the DNA is TGTGCCAGCAGCCCCCATGGGGGGAGGGGCAATCAGCCCCAGCATTTT. Encoded protein: CASSPHGGRGNQPQHF.

This rearrangement joins TRBV6-5 to TRBJ1-2; 7 bases are a match to TRBD1. The CDR3 contains 14 residues. Germline values: CDR1 MNHEY, CDR2 SVGAGI. The trim removed 4 bases at V and 7 bases at J, leaving 9 bases unmatched. This chain's CDR3 is CASSSGGGFLGYTF. Written as DNA, the CDR3 is TGTGCCAGCAGTTCAGGGGGAGGCTTTCTTGGCTACACCTTC.

The CDR3 protein is CASRTGTPIREQYF. The CDR3 nucleotides read TGTGCCAGCAGAACCGGGACACCGATCCGTGAGCAGTACTTC. The V gene is TRBV5-4, the J gene TRBJ2-7, with D perhaps TRBD1 (6 bases). The CDR3 consists of 14 residues. Between the trimmed V and J ends, which lost 5 bases and 7 bases, there was a span of 19 bases. Germline assignment: CDR1 SGHNT and CDR2 YYREEE (reference sequence).

V is TRBV14 and J is TRBJ2-5; D possibly corresponds to TRBD1 (5 bases). V was pared by 3 bases and J by 1 base, with 12 bases between. Germline CDR1 and CDR2: SGHDN and FVKESK. This CDR3 has 15 amino acids. The CDR3 DNA sequence: TGTGCCAGCAGCCACCTTCAGGGTGTCCAAGAGACCCAGTACTTC. Translation gives CASSHLQGVQETQYF.

This chain links TRBV7-9 with TRBJ1-1, with 8 bases that match TRBD1. V was clipped by 3 bases and J by 1 base; unmatched bases: 4. CDR1 and CDR2 from the germline V gene are SEHNR and FQNEAQ (reference sequence). The CDR3 consists of 15 residues. The chain's CDR3 is CASSFTDRGNTEAFF. CDR3 sequence (DNA): TGTGCCAGCAGCTTTACAGACAGGGGGAACACTGAAGCTTTCTTT. The full variable domain, completed using reference TRBV7-9 and TRBJ1-1, is DTGVSQNPRHKITKRGQNVTFRCDPISEHNRLYWYRQTLGQGPEFLTYFQNEAQLEKSRLLSDRFSAERPKGSFSTLEIQRTEQGDSAMYLCASSFTDRGNTEAFFGQGTRLTVV.

The chain recombines TRBV5-4 with TRBJ2-1, with TRBD2 identical over 7 bases. Germline lookup yields CDR1 SGHNT and CDR2 YYREEE (reference sequence). After removal of 1 base from V and 7 bases from J, the junction contained 8 bases not matched to a gene. The length of the CDR3 is 15 residues. CDR3 amino acids: CASSLSPGGGNEQFF. The CDR3 region has the DNA TGTGCCAGCAGCTTGTCTCCGGGAGGTGGAAATGAGCAGTTCTTC.

The J gene is TRBJ2-5, the V gene TRBV5-1; 8 nucleotides match TRBD1. The CDR3 is made up of 15 amino acids. The junction had 8 bases not matched to a gene; V was cut back by 3 bases and J by 4 bases. Germline lookup yields CDR1 SGHRS and CDR2 YFSETQ. The CDR3 loop reads CASSSRTGSIETQYF. Here the CDR3 DNA reads TGCGCCAGCAGCTCTCGGACAGGGAGTATAGAGACCCAGTACTTC.

The chain has TRBV5-1 and TRBJ2-4; D is unresolved. CDR1 and CDR2 from the germline V gene are SGHRS and YFSETQ. V dropped 0 bases and J dropped 1 base, with 11 bases sitting between them. The CDR3 has 16 amino acids. CDR3 sequence: CASSLERSGAKNIQYF. The CDR3 bases are TGCGCCAGCAGCTTGGAACGGAGTGGGGCCAAAAACATTCAGTACTTC.

V is TRBV29-1 and J is TRBJ1-1; D might be TRBD1 (5 bases). The CDR3 is 12 residues long. Germline CDR1 reads SQVTM; CDR2 reads ANQGSEA. V lost 6 bases to trimming and J lost 4 bases, with 12 bases between them. The CDR3 is CSVQGRATEAFF. The CDR3 bases are TGCAGCGTCCAGGGTAGGGCCACTGAAGCTTTCTTT. Looking up the rest from reference TRBV29-1 and TRBJ1-1 gives the full variable domain: SAVISQKPSRDICQRGTSLTIQCQVDSQVTMMFWYRQQPGQSLTLIATANQGSEATYESGFVIDKFPISRPNLTFSTLTVSNMSPEDSSIYLCSVQGRATEAFFGQGTRLTVV.

V usage is TRBV7-2 and J usage is TRBJ2-5; the match to TRBD2 covers 7 bases. Germline assignment: CDR1 SGHTA and CDR2 FQGNSA. Trimming cost V 6 bases and J 5 bases; bases outside gene matches: 12. The CDR3 is 15 residues long. The CDR3: CASSLTSASLETQYF. CDR3 in DNA: TGTGCCAGCAGTCTAACTAGCGCTTCCCTGGAGACCCAGTACTTC.

This chain joins TRBV18 and TRBJ1-3, with D perhaps matching TRBD1 (6 bases). Trimming shortened V by 1 base and J by 1 base, and 8 bases separated the two germline ends. This CDR3 has 15 amino acids. The germline V gene has CDR1 KGHSH and CDR2 LQKENI. CDR3 loop: CASSPRQVSGNTIYF. The CDR3 DNA reads TGTGCCAGCTCACCACGACAGGTTTCTGGAAACACCATATATTTT.

The CDR3 DNA reads as TGTGCCATCAGTGACGGGGAACGGAACTATGGCTACACCTTC. Its translation is CAISDGERNYGYTF. The chain employs TRBV10-3 and TRBJ1-2; no reliable D call. V gave up 3 bases and J gave up 2 bases, with 10 bases separating them. From germline, CDR1 is ENHRY and CDR2 SYGVKD. CDR3 size: 14 residues.

This rearrangement joins TRBV9 to TRBJ1-1, with a tentative D call TRBD1 (6 bases). Germline V gives CDR1 SGDLS, CDR2 YYNGEE. V was pared by 2 bases and J by 6 bases, with 14 bases between. The CDR3 has 14 amino acids. CDR3 sequence: CASSVRDTGPEAFF. CDR3 sequence (DNA): TGTGCCAGCAGCGTTCGGGACACTGGGCCTGAAGCTTTCTTT.

The chain couples TRBV5-6 to TRBJ2-2; 8 bases map to TRBD1. The V segment lost 1 base and the J segment 3 bases; nucleotides outside the gene matches: 2. Germline CDR1 reads SGHDT; CDR2 reads YYEEEE. The CDR3 contains 15 residues. The CDR3 sequence is CASSLLDRDTGELFF. CDR3 DNA sequence: TGTGCCAGCAGCTTGCTGGACAGGGACACCGGGGAGCTGTTTTTT. Full variable domain (missing parts from reference TRBV5-6 and TRBJ2-2): DAGVTQSPTHLIKTRGQQVTLRCSPKSGHDTVSWYQQALGQGPQFIFQYYEEEERQRGNFPDRFSGHQFPNYSSELNVNALLLGDSALYLCASSLLDRDTGELFFGEGSRLTVL.

The chain couples TRBV6-5 to TRBJ1-2; D unresolved. The CDR3 extends over 14 amino acids. The V end lost 0 bases, the J end lost 8 bases, and 13 bases lay between the germline ends. Germline V gene data show CDR1 as MNHEY and CDR2 as SVGAGI. The CDR3 is CASSYSGRGRGYTF. In DNA form, the CDR3 reads TGTGCCAGCAGTTACTCCGGACGGGGTAGGGGCTACACCTTC.

With regard to this clone: The conserved final phenylalanine or tryptophan is absent from the CDR3, which likely points to a read error. It is unclear where the CDR3 begins or ends on the DNA, so no DNA is shown, and the CDR3 is as TCRdb lists it. This sequence joins TRBV9 and TRBJ1-1. The CDR3 spans 14 residues, counting both ends. Looked up from germline, CDR1 is SGDLS and CDR2 is YYNGEE. The CDR3 is CASSPIPGTGGGWY.

This clone was detected a few times. Other DNA variants within this sample encode the same CDR3. This chain connects TRBV9 to TRBJ2-3; D may be TRBD1 (6 bases). V was pared by 0 bases and J by 1 base, with 9 bases between. Per the germline V gene, CDR1 is SGDLS and CDR2 is YYNGEE. CDR3 length equals 15 residues. The CDR3 nucleotides read TGTGCCAGCAGCGTAGTTGGGGGCCGCACAGATACGCAGTATTTT. This sequence encodes CASSVVGGRTDTQYF.

This clone has just a few counts. This chain joins TRBV28 and TRBJ2-7, with 10 bases fitting TRBD2. Germline V gene data show CDR1 as MDHEN and CDR2 as SYDVKM. The CDR3 extends over 15 amino acids. Unmatched junction bases numbered 7, after V lost 6 bases and J lost 2 bases. Here the CDR3 DNA reads TGTGCCAGCAGAGCACTAGCGGGATTAACCTACGAGCAGTACTTC. Protein sequence: CASRALAGLTYEQYF.

The chain joins TRBV4-1 to TRBJ1-4; D is uncertain. The germline V and J ends were trimmed by 2 bases and 0 bases, with 7 bases remaining between them. This CDR3 contains 15 residues. The germline gives CDR1 MGHRA, CDR2 YSYEKL. The CDR3 is CASSQTRATNEKLFF. The CDR3 bases are TGCGCCAGCAGCCAAACGCGGGCAACTAATGAAAAACTGTTTTTT.

The gene calls are TRBV5-1 and TRBJ2-3; TRBD1 matches at 7 bases. The CDR3 covers 17 residues. Germline V CDR1 and CDR2: SGHRS, YFSETQ. V was clipped by 4 bases and J by 4 bases; unmatched bases: 15. The CDR3 loop reads CASSTGTGQSIADTQYF. The CDR3, as DNA: TGCGCCAGCAGCACCGGAACGGGACAGTCTATCGCAGATACGCAGTATTTT. Variable domain in full (rest from reference TRBV5-1 and TRBJ2-3): KAGVTQTPRYLIKTRGQQVTLSCSPISGHRSVSWYQQTPGQGLQFLFEYFSETQRNKGNFPGRFSGRQFSNSRSEMNVSTLELGDSALYLCASSTGTGQSIADTQYFGPGTRLTVL.

This chain connects TRBV9 to TRBJ2-7, with TRBD1 as a possible D gene (6 bases). The length of the CDR3 is 16 residues. The germline CDR1 and CDR2 sequences are SGDLS and YYNGEE. Trimming removed 0 bases at V and 2 bases at J, with 15 bases between. CDR3 sequence: CASSVAGDKVTYEQYF. CDR3 DNA sequence: TGTGCCAGCAGCGTAGCAGGGGACAAAGTGACCTACGAGCAGTACTTC.

This clone appeared a single time. The chain links TRBV6-1 to TRBJ2-7, with 9 bases matching TRBD1. V dropped 10 bases and J dropped 7; count of bases not matched to a gene: 5. Germline V lookup: CDR1 MNHNS, CDR2 SASEGT. The CDR3 sequence is 11 residues long. CDR3 residues: CATGTGREQYF. CDR3 nucleotide sequence: TGTGCCACCGGGACAGGGCGAGAGCAGTACTTC.